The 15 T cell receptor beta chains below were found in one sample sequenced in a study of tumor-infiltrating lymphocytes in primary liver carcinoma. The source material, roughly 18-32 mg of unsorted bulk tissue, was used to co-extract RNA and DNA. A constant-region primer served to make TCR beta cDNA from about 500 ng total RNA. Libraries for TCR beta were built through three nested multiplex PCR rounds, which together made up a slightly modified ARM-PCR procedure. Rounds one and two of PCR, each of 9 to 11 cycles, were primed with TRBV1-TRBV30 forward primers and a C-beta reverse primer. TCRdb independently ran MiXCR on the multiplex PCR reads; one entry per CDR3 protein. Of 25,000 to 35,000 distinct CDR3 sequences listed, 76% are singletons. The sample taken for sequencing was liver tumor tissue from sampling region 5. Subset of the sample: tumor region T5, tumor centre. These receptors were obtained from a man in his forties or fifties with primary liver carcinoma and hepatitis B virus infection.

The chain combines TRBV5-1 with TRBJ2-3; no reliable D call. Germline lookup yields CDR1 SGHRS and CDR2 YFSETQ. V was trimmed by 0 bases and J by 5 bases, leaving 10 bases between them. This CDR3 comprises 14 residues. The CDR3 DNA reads TGCGCCAGCAGCTTGGCTCTGGGCATAGATACGCAGTATTTT. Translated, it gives CASSLALGIDTQYF.

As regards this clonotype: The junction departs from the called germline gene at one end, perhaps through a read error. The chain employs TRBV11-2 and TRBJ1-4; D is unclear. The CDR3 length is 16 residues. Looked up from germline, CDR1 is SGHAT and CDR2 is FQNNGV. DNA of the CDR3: TGTGCCAGCAGCAAGATTCCAGGAGGAACAGATGAAAAACCGTTTTTT. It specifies CASSKIPGGTDEKPFF.

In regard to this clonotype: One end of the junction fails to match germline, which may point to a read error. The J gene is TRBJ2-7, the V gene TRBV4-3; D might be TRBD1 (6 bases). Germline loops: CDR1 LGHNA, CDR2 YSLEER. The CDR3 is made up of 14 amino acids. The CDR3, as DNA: TGCGCCAGCAGCCCCGAGGACAGCACCTACGTGCAGTACTTC. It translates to CASSPEDSTYVQYF.

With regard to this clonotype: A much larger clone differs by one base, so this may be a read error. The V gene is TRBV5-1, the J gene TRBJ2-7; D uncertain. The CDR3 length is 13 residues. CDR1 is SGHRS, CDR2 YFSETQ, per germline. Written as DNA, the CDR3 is TGCGCCAGCAACTTGACGGTAGACTACGAGCAGTACTTC. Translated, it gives CASNLTVDYEQYF.

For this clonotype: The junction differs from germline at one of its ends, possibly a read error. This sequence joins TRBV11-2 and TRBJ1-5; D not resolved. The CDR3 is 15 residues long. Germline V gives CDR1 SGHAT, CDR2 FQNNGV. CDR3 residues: CASSLGSRPSEPHHF. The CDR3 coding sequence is TGTGCCAGCAGCTTGGGTAGTCGGCCTTCGGAGCCCCACCATTTT.

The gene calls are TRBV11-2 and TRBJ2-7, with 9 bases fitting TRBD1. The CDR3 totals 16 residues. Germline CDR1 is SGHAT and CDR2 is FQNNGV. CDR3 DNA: TGTGCTAACAGCCTCATACAGGGGGCCATACATAACGAGCAGTACTTC. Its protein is CANSLIQGAIHNEQYF. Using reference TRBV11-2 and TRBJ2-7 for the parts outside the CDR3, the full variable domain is EAGVAQSPRYKIIEKRQSVAFWCNPISGHATLYWYQQILGQGPKLLIQFQNNGVVDDSQLPKDRFSAERLKGVDSTLKIQPAKLEDSAVYLCANSLIQGAIHNEQYFGPGTRLTVT.

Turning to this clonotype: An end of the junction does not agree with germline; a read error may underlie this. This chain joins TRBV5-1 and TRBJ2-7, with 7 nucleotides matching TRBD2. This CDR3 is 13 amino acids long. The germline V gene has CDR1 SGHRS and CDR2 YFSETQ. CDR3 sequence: CASSLGLIYKQYF. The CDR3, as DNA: TGCGCCAGCAGTCTGGGACTAATCTACAAGCAGTACTTC. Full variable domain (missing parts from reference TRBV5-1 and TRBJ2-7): KAGVTQTPRYLIKTRGQQVTLSCSPISGHRSVSWYQQTPGQGLQFLFEYFSETQRNKGNFPGRFSGRQFSNSRSEMNVSTLELGDSALYLCASSLGLIYKQYFGPGTRLTVT.

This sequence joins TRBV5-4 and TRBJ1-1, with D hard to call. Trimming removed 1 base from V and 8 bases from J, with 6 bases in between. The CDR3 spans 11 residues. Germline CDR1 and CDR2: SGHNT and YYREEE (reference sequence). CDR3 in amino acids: CASSLLGEAFF. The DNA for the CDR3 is TGTGCCAGCAGCTTGCTAGGGGAAGCTTTCTTT.

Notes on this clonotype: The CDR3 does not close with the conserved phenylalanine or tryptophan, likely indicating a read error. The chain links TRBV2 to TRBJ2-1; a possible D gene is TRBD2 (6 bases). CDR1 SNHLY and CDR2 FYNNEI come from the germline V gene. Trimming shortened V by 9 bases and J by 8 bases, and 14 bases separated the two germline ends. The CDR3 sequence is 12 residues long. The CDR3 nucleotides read TGTGCCAGTTCGACAAGGGAGGATGAGCAGTTCGTC. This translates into CASSTREDEQFV.

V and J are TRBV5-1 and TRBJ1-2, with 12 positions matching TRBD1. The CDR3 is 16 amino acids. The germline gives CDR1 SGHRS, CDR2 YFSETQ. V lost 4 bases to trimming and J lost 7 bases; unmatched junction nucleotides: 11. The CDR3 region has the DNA TGCGCCAGCAGCGGCGGGACAGGGGGCTACAGCAGTGGCTACACCTTC. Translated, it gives CASSGGTGGYSSGYTF.

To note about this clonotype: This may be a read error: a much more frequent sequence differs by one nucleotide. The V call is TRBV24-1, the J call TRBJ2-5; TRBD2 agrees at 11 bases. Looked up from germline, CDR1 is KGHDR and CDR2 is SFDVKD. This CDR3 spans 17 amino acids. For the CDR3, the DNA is TGTGCCACCAGTGATTCTCGACTAGCGGGGAAACGAGGGGCCCAGCACTTC. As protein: CATSDSRLAGKRGAQHF.

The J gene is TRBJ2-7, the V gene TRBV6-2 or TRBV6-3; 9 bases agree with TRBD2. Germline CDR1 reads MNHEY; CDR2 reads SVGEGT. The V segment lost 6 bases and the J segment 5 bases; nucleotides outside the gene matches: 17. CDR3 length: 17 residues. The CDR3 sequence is CASRSHSGTSFTDEQYF. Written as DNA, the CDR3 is TGTGCCAGCAGATCACACTCCGGGACTAGCTTCACCGACGAGCAGTACTTC.

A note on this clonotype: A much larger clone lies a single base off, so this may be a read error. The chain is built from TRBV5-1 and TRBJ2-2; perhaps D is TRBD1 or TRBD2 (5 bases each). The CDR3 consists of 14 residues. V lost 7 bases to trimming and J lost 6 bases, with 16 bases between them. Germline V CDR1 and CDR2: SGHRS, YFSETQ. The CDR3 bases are TGCGCCAGCGGTATGGGGGTTCTTTCCGGGGAGCTGTTTTTT. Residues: CASGMGVLSGELFF.

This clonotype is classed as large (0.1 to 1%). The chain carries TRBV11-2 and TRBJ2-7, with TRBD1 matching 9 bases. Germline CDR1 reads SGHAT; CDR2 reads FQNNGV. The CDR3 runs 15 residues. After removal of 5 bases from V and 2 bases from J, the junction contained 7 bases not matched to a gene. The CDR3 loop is CASSQGTGRTYEQYF. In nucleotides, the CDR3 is TGTGCCAGCAGCCAAGGGACAGGGAGAACCTACGAGCAGTACTTC.

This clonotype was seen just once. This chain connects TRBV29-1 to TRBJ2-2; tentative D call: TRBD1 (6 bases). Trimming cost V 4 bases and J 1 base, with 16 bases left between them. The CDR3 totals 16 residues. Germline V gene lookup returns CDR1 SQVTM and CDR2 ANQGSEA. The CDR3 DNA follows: TGCAGCGTTGGTCGTCGGGACAAGGAGAACACCGGGGAGCTGTTTTTT. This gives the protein CSVGRRDKENTGELFF.